The entry below gives a single T cell receptor (beta chain) sequence along with its context. Here immunoSEQ multiplex PCR was the method, and the copy in TCRdb shows in-frame clones only, minus some. The sample has roughly 94,000 clones, around 85% seen once. This sample was taken from a study of control samples from healthy donors and cancer patients. V lost 7 bases and J 0 bases, leaving 10 bases between the germline ends. The CDR3 has 14 residues. Germline values: CDR1 LNHDA, CDR2 SQIVND (reference sequence). The sample was PBMCs. The V gene is TRBV19, the J gene TRBJ2-1; D unresolved. The receptor was isolated from a man aged 65-85 years with lung cancer. The DNA of the CDR3 is TGTGCCAGTACGGTCGGGCGCTCCTACAATGAGCAGTTCTTC. Residues: CASTVGRSYNEQFF.